This T cell receptor (beta chain) was retrieved from a study of human T cells and chemical hapten exposure. Across the study: Variation in per-sample TCR yields came mainly from small pooled library volume differences. Study results and limitations: Alopecia in the donors means their immune response may deviate from healthy people's.

The library tagged each cDNA molecule with unique molecular identifiers. In the original processing: Sample-level TCR yields exhibited a median of approximately 96,000, with a range of about 23,224 to 690,600. TCRdb processed the RACE reads anew with MiXCR; each CDR3 protein has one entry. Here the V and J calls rest on TCRdb's processing, not on the authors' analysis. Of approximately 80,000 distinct CDR3 sequences in the sample, 7.5% to 9.5% were seen once. Trimming shortened V by 3 bases and J by 2 bases, and 19 bases separated the two germline ends. The CDR3 length is 17 residues. Germline CDR1 SGHAT, CDR2 FQNNGV. Time point in this sample: patch test 1, 2 weeks after DPC sensitization. Stated treatment: therapeutic diphenylcyclopropenone sensitization with weekly scalp DPC. On this clonotype itself: No antigen is known for it.

This specimen consisted of whole blood, obtained in connection with sensitization to the hapten diphenylcyclopropenone (DPC). The chain joins TRBV11-2 to TRBJ1-1; possibly TRBD1 for D (5 bases). The sequence was collected from a woman aged 25-40 years with alopecia areata. Some clones in this sample may be carry-over from other donors' samples. The CDR3 region has the DNA TGTGCCAGCAGCTTTGCATTACGAGGGGCCCCTAACACTGAAGCTTTCTTT. It encodes CASSFALRGAPNTEAFF.